This T cell receptor (beta chain) was retrieved from a study of CD8 T cells in ankylosing spondylitis. The table lists this clonotype with many counts. An end of the junction does not agree with germline; a read error may underlie this. TCRdb independently ran MiXCR on the 5' RACE reads; one entry per CDR3 protein. The sample contains around 75,000 distinct CDR3 sequences, approximately 5% of which appear only once. Germline V gives CDR1 SGHTA, CDR2 FQGNSA. This CDR3 spans 15 amino acids. Sequenced input: blood, either unsorted or a sorted T cell fraction (not recorded which). The clonotype comes from a male donor with ankylosing spondylitis or in good health (not recorded which). The rearrangement joins TRBV7-2 to TRBJ1-1; 8 bases map to TRBD1. The CDR3 loop is CASSQLQTRTGNGLF. As DNA, the CDR3 is TGTGCCAGCAGCCAACTCCAAACGCGGACAGGGAACGGCCTGTTT.